The 15 T cell receptor beta chains listed next were all sequenced from one sample in a study of T cells in Graves' hyperthyroidism and ophthalmopathy. TCR beta CDR3 sequences were amplified from RNA transcripts. The HTBI primer set served for first-round RT-PCR of the TCR CDR3. TCRdb itself ran the multiplex PCR reads through MiXCR, one entry per CDR3 protein. Here the sample spans over 450,000 distinct CDR3 sequences, over 15% being singletons. Sequencing was done on a sample of blood. Receptors were obtained from a woman under 30 with Graves' ophthalmopathy.

V is TRBV6-2 or TRBV6-3 and J is TRBJ2-7; the D call may be TRBD1 or TRBD2 (5 bases each). Trimming took off 2 bases at V and 4 bases at J, with 12 bases between the two ends. The germline V gene encodes CDR1 MNHEY and CDR2 SVGEGT. The CDR3 loop spans 14 amino acids. For the CDR3, the DNA is TGTGCCAGCAGTTACGGTGGGGGTACGTACGAGCAGTACTTC. Its translation: CASSYGGGTYEQYF.

This clonotype was counted between two and nine times. The J gene is TRBJ2-2, the V gene TRBV10-3; 12 bases fit TRBD2. V lost 8 bases to trimming and J lost 0 bases; unmatched junction nucleotides: 10. The V gene's germline CDR1 is ENHRY and CDR2 SYGVKD. The CDR3 totals 18 residues. For the CDR3, the DNA is TGTGCCATCCCCGGGACTAGCGGGCCTTCTACGAACACCGGGGAGCTGTTTTTT. As protein: CAIPGTSGPSTNTGELFF.

This clonotype was counted only a few times. This chain's CDR3 is CSAAGGSSTDTQYF. The CDR3 DNA sequence: TGCAGTGCTGCGGGGGGCTCTAGCACAGATACGCAGTATTTT. The genes are TRBV20-1 and TRBJ2-3; 8 bases line up with TRBD2. Germline CDR1 and CDR2: DFQATT and SNEGSKA (reference sequence). The CDR3 is 14 residues long. V was clipped by 5 bases and J by 0 bases; unmatched bases: 4.

The gene calls are TRBV7-9 and TRBJ2-1; 9 nucleotides line up with TRBD1. CDR3 length equals 17 residues. Germline CDR1 reads SEHNR; CDR2 reads FQNEAQ (reference sequence). V lost 4 bases to trimming and J lost 2 bases; unmatched junction nucleotides: 9. The CDR3 DNA reads as TGTGCCAGCAGCTCGCCCCCGGGACAGGGAACCTACAATGAGCAGTTCTTC. It is translated as CASSSPPGQGTYNEQFF.

This chain connects TRBV6-4 to TRBJ2-7; no clear D. The germline CDR1 and CDR2 sequences are MRHNA and SNTAGT. CDR3 length equals 14 residues. V dropped 6 bases and J dropped 2 bases, with 14 bases sitting between them. The CDR3 loop is CASSFLRATYEQYF. The CDR3 DNA reads as TGTGCCAGCAGCTTCCTCCGGGCCACCTACGAGCAGTACTTC.

This clonotype has ten or more counts. The chain links TRBV7-3 to TRBJ2-3; TRBD2 is a possible D gene (6 bases). The V gene lost 2 bases and the J gene lost 5 bases, with 14 bases spanning the gap. Germline V gives CDR1 SGHTA, CDR2 FQGTGA. This CDR3 comprises 15 residues. The CDR3 coding sequence is TGTGCCAGCAGCTTAGGGCGACTAGGGGAAGATACGCAGTATTTT. Its translation: CASSLGRLGEDTQYF.

This clonotype was counted ten times or more. The chain links TRBV28 to TRBJ2-3; TRBD2 agrees at 9 bases. CDR1 is MDHEN and CDR2 is SYDVKM in the germline V gene. CDR3 length: 16 residues. After removal of 2 bases from V and 8 bases from J, the junction contained 11 bases not matched to a gene. Here the CDR3 reads CASSLRAGGSSGTQYF. In nucleotides, the CDR3 is TGTGCCAGCAGTTTAAGGGCGGGAGGGTCTTCCGGTACGCAGTATTTT.

This clonotype has ten or more counts. The V gene is TRBV6-2 or TRBV6-3, the J gene TRBJ1-5; 7 bases agree with TRBD1. This CDR3 comprises 15 residues. CDR1 is MNHEY and CDR2 is SVGEGT in the germline V gene. With 4 bases clipped from V and 2 bases from J, the junction kept 5 bases outside the gene matches. Here the CDR3 reads CASSFGGGGNQPQHF. The CDR3 region has the DNA TGTGCCAGCAGTTTTGGAGGGGGCGGCAATCAGCCCCAGCATTTT.

The table lists this clonotype with a few counts. The chain carries TRBV29-1 and TRBJ2-4; TRBD2 matches at 7 bases. The trim removed 4 bases at V and 5 bases at J, leaving 5 bases unmatched. The germline CDR1 and CDR2 sequences are SQVTM and ANQGSEA. The CDR3 spans 13 residues. CDR3 DNA sequence: TGCAGCGTTGTAAGGGACTACCAAAACATTCAGTACTTC. As protein: CSVVRDYQNIQYF.

The rearrangement links TRBV4-1 to TRBJ1-3, with no clear D. The length of the CDR3 is 16 residues. Germline values: CDR1 MGHRA, CDR2 YSYEKL. The V and J ends lost 0 bases and 2 bases respectively, with 11 bases between them. The CDR3 sequence is CASSQDGGATGNTIYF. For the CDR3, the DNA is TGCGCCAGCAGCCAAGATGGCGGAGCAACTGGAAACACCATATATTTT.

In this sample, this clonotype turned up a few times. The V and J genes are TRBV27 and TRBJ2-1; 11 nucleotides line up with TRBD1. The germline V gene has CDR1 MNHEY and CDR2 SMNVEV (reference sequence). There are 18 residues in the CDR3. The J segment lost 7 bases and the V segment lost 1 base, leaving 12 bases of the junction unmatched. CDR3 amino acids: CASSLYFISGTGGNEQFF. CDR3 bases: TGTGCCAGCAGTTTATATTTTATTTCTGGGACAGGGGGTAATGAGCAGTTCTTC.

This clonotype was seen repeatedly, ten times or more. The rearrangement links TRBV28 to TRBJ2-7; the D gene could be TRBD1 or TRBD2 (5 bases each). The germline gives CDR1 MDHEN, CDR2 SYDVKM. V was shortened by 6 bases and J by 3 bases, with 24 bases between the two germline ends. The CDR3 has 17 amino acids. CDR3 sequence reads: CASSISRDGLGHYEQYF. CDR3 bases: TGTGCCAGCAGCATAAGTCGGGACGGCCTCGGGCACTACGAGCAGTACTTC.

This clonotype was observed a handful of times. The chain joins TRBV2 to TRBJ1-2; TRBD1 aligns across 8 bases. In germline, CDR1 is SNHLY, CDR2 FYNNEI. The V and J ends lost 5 bases and 4 bases, in that order; junction bases with no gene match: 6. This CDR3 spans 14 amino acids. CDR3 sequence: CASSKGTGIYGYTF. CDR3 bases: TGTGCCAGCAGTAAAGGGACAGGCATCTATGGCTACACCTTC.

The chain combines TRBV9 with TRBJ2-7, with no clear D. Germline CDR1 reads SGDLS; CDR2 reads YYNGEE. The V and J ends lost 3 bases and 0 bases respectively, with 7 bases between them. The CDR3 spans 13 residues. The chain's CDR3 is CASSGRTSYEQYF. CDR3 DNA sequence: TGTGCCAGCAGCGGTCGGACCTCCTACGAGCAGTACTTC.

This clonotype was recorded many times. The chain is built from TRBV12-3 or TRBV12-4 and TRBJ2-3; 8 nucleotides align to TRBD2. The junction had 7 bases not matched to a gene; V was cut back by 3 bases and J by 2 bases. This CDR3 comprises 16 residues. The CDR3 is CASSFRREDFTDTQYF. CDR3 nucleotide sequence: TGTGCCAGCAGTTTTCGGCGGGAGGACTTCACAGATACGCAGTATTTT.